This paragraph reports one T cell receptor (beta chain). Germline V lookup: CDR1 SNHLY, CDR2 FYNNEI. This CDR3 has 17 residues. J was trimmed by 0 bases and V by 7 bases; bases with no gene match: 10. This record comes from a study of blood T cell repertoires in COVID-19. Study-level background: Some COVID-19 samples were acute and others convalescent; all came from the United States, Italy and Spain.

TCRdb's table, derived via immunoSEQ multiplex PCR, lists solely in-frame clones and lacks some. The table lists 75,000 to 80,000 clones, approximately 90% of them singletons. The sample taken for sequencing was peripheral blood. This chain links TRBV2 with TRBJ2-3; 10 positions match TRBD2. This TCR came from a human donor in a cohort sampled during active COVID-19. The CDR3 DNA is TGTGCCAGCAAAGCGGGGGGGAGTCTCGGTAGCACAGATACGCAGTATTTT. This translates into CASKAGGSLGSTDTQYF.